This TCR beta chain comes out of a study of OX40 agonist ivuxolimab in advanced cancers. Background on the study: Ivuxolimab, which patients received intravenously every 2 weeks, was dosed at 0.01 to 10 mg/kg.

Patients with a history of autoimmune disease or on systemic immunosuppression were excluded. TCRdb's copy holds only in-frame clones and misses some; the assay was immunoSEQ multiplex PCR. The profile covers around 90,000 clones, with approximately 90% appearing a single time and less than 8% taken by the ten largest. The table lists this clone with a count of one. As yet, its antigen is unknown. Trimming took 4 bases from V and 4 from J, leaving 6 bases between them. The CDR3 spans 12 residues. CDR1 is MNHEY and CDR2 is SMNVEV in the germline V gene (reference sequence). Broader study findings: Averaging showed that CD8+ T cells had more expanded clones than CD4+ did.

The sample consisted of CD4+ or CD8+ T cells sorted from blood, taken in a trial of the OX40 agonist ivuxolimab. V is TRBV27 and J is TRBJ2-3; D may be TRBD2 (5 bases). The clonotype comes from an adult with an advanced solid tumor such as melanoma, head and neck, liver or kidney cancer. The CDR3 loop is CASSSGADTQYF. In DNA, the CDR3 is TGTGCCAGCAGTTCCGGGGCAGATACGCAGTATTTT.